This passage covers 11 T cell receptor beta chains from one sample sequenced in a study of cytomegalovirus exposure and HLA in healthy donors. Libraries were prepared by immunoSEQ multiplex PCR; TCRdb keeps only in-frame clonotypes and omits some of them. This repertoire shows 80,000 to 90,000 clones, approximately 96% found once; its top ten account for roughly 0.82%. Input material: PBMCs. The origin of the receptors is a man between 18 and 29 years old in good health and CMV-seronegative.

This rearrangement joins TRBV19 to TRBJ2-7, with 7 bases identical to TRBD1. The trim removed 5 bases at V and 1 base at J, leaving 8 bases unmatched. The CDR3 is 15 residues long. Germline CDR1 LNHDA, CDR2 SQIVND (reference sequence). This chain's CDR3 is CASSLRTGDSYEQYF. The CDR3, as DNA: TGTGCCAGTAGTCTCAGGACAGGCGATTCCTACGAGCAGTACTTC.

This clone appeared once. The chain employs TRBV10-3 and TRBJ2-7; 11 positions agree with TRBD1. Looked up from germline, CDR1 is ENHRY and CDR2 is SYGVKD. Trimming took 2 bases from V and 9 from J; bases not matched to a gene: 12. This CDR3 region has 16 residues. The CDR3 is CAISETPPGQGGVQYF. CDR3 coding DNA: TGTGCCATCAGTGAGACCCCCCCGGGACAGGGGGGGGTGCAGTACTTC.

The V and J genes are TRBV7-9 and TRBJ1-2, with D unresolved. Germline CDR1 SEHNR, CDR2 FQNEAQ (reference sequence). V was shortened by 4 bases and J by 0 bases, with 12 bases between the two germline ends. The CDR3 runs 15 residues. The CDR3 nucleotides read TGTGCCAGCAGCTCCCGGGAGAGGCCTAACTATGGCTACACCTTC. It codes for CASSSRERPNYGYTF.

The chain combines TRBV6-6 with TRBJ1-1, with D maybe TRBD1 (6 bases). The CDR3 contains 14 residues. V was shortened by 6 bases and J by 5 bases, with 16 bases between the two germline ends. Germline CDR1 is MNHNY and CDR2 is SVGAGI (reference sequence). The CDR3 region has the DNA TGTGCCAGCAGCGTACAGGGAGAGGAGACTGAAGCTTTCTTT. Translation gives CASSVQGEETEAFF.

There are a few counts of this clone. V and J are TRBV10-3 and TRBJ2-1, with a weak D call TRBD1 (8 bases). Trimming took off 5 bases at V and 2 bases at J, with 16 bases between the two ends. CDR1 and CDR2 from the germline V gene are ENHRY and SYGVKD. This CDR3 spans 16 amino acids. The CDR3 sequence: CAISTLQGGAYNEQFF. The CDR3 DNA reads TGTGCCATCAGTACCCTACAGGGGGGGGCCTACAATGAGCAGTTCTTC.

The gene calls are TRBV9 and TRBJ1-1; perhaps TRBD1 as D (5 bases). V lost 0 bases to trimming and J lost 0 bases, with 12 bases between them. The CDR3 covers 16 residues. Germline CDR1 is SGDLS and CDR2 is YYNGEE. CDR3 amino acids: CASSVATPGLNTEAFF. The CDR3 nucleotides read TGTGCCAGCAGCGTAGCTACCCCAGGGCTGAACACTGAAGCTTTCTTT. Looking up the rest from reference TRBV9 and TRBJ1-1 gives the full variable domain: DSGVTQTPKHLITATGQRVTLRCSPRSGDLSVYWYQQSLDQGLQFLIQYYNGEERAKGNILERFSAQQFPDLHSELNLSSLELGDSALYFCASSVATPGLNTEAFFGQGTRLTVV.

The chain uses TRBV29-1 and TRBJ2-2, with a weak D call TRBD2 (6 bases). The CDR3 is made up of 14 amino acids. Germline V gene data show CDR1 as SQVTM and CDR2 as ANQGSEA. The V end was cut by 7 bases, the J end by 4 bases, with 16 bases between. The chain's CDR3 is CSAVGTDFTGELFF. DNA of the CDR3: TGCAGCGCCGTCGGGACTGACTTCACCGGGGAGCTGTTTTTT.

The rearrangement uses TRBV27 and TRBJ1-3; the D gene is possibly TRBD1 (6 bases). The ends were cut back, 0 bases at V and 4 bases at J, with 13 bases in the middle. CDR1 MNHEY and CDR2 SMNVEV come from the germline V gene (reference sequence). The CDR3 totals 16 residues. CDR3 in DNA: TGTGCCAGCAGTTTATCAGTTCGGGGGGCCGGAAACACCATATATTTT. Residues: CASSLSVRGAGNTIYF.

The rearrangement joins TRBV6-4 to TRBJ2-3, with 10 nucleotides matching TRBD2. The germline V gene encodes CDR1 MRHNA and CDR2 SNTAGT. Trimming cost V 6 bases and J 0 bases; bases outside gene matches: 3. The CDR3 is made up of 15 amino acids. The CDR3: CASSLTSGSTDTQYF. As DNA, the CDR3 is TGTGCCAGCAGCCTGACTAGCGGGAGCACAGATACGCAGTATTTT.

This clone was picked up one time. V and J are TRBV13 and TRBJ2-1, with 13 nucleotides matching TRBD2. V shed 5 bases, J shed 4 bases, and the junction held 5 bases outside the gene matches. Germline V lookup: CDR1 PRHDT, CDR2 FYEKMQ (reference sequence). The CDR3 contains 16 residues. CDR3 sequence: CASSRTSGSMYNEQFF. The CDR3 DNA follows: TGTGCCAGCAGCCGGACTAGCGGGAGTATGTACAATGAGCAGTTCTTC.

This clone was detected once. The chain is built from TRBV11-3 and TRBJ1-3; D is unresolved. CDR3 length: 14 residues. Trimming left V 3 bases short and J 3 bases short, with 9 bases between. CDR1 and CDR2 (germline): SGHNT, YENEEA. DNA of the CDR3: TGTGCCAGCAGCTTCGGGGTTGATGGAAACACCATATATTTT. Translating it yields CASSFGVDGNTIYF.